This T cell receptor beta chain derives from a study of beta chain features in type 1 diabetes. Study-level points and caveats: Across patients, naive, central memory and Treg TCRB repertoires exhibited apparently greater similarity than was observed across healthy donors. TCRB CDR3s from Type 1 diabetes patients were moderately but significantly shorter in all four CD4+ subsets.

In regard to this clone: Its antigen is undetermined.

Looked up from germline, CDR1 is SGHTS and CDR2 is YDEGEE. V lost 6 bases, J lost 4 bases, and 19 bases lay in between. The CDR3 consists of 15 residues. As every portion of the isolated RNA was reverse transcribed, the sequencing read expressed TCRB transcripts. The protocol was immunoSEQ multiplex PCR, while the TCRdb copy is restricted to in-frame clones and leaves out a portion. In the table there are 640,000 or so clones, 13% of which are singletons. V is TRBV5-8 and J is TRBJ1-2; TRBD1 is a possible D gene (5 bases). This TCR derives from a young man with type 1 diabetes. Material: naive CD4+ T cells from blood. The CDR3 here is CASTLPSTTVYGYTF. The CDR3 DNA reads TGTGCCAGCACCTTACCTTCGACGACAGTCTATGGCTACACCTTC.